This entry lists 20 T cell receptor beta chains sequenced from one sample in a study of blood T cell repertoires in COVID-19. Sequencing was performed with immunoSEQ multiplex PCR; in TCRdb, only in-frame clones are kept and a portion is missing. Of 300,000 to 400,000 clones in the sample, 80% to 90% are singletons; the top ten hold roughly 4%. Sequenced material: PBMCs or T cells enriched from blood (not recorded which). The receptors were gathered from a woman in her forties with acute COVID-19.

The chain carries TRBV9 and TRBJ2-4; D might be TRBD1 (6 bases). CDR3 size: 15 residues. V lost 0 bases and J lost 8, with 15 bases in between. From germline, CDR1 is SGDLS and CDR2 YYNGEE. In nucleotides, the CDR3 is TGTGCCAGCAGCGTAGCGTCTGGGGGCTTGGACATTCAGTACTTC. It encodes CASSVASGGLDIQYF.

This rearrangement joins TRBV7-3 to TRBJ2-1; D perhaps matches TRBD2 (5 bases). This CDR3 is 15 amino acids long. The V gene lost 5 bases and the J gene lost 8 bases, with 19 bases spanning the gap. Germline V gene sequence: CDR1 SGHTA, CDR2 FQGTGA. CDR3 sequence: CASSPQRTQKDEQFF. The CDR3 DNA reads TGTGCCAGCAGCCCACAGCGGACCCAGAAGGATGAGCAGTTCTTC.

This sequence joins TRBV6-1 and TRBJ1-2; 7 bases are shared with TRBD1. Germline values: CDR1 MNHNS, CDR2 SASEGT. The CDR3 consists of 15 residues. The trim removed 5 bases at V and 7 bases at J, leaving 13 bases unmatched. The CDR3 region has the DNA TGTGCCAGCAGTAACCTTGGACAGGCGACCATTGGCTACACCTTC. Protein product: CASSNLGQATIGYTF.

J is TRBJ1-1 and V is TRBV7-9; 8 bases align to TRBD1. Germline CDR1 is SEHNR and CDR2 is FQNEAQ (reference sequence). CDR3 length equals 13 residues. The junction had 2 bases not matched to a gene; V was cut back by 3 bases and J by 5 bases. CDR3: CASSLQGATEAFF. CDR3 coding DNA: TGTGCCAGCAGCTTGCAGGGGGCAACTGAAGCTTTCTTT.

V is TRBV4-2 and J is TRBJ2-7, with 9 positions matching TRBD2. CDR3 length: 16 residues. Germline V gene data show CDR1 as LGHNA and CDR2 as YNFKEQ. J gave up 2 bases and V 2 bases, and 7 bases lay outside the gene matches. This CDR3 is CASSQLVAGDTYEQYF. Written as DNA, the CDR3 is TGTGCCAGCAGCCAATTGGTAGCGGGAGACACCTACGAGCAGTACTTC.

The J gene is TRBJ2-2, the V gene TRBV9, with D perhaps TRBD1 (6 bases). V lost 4 bases and J lost 5, with 12 bases in between. This CDR3 spans 14 amino acids. Germline V gene data show CDR1 as SGDLS and CDR2 as YYNGEE. This CDR3 reads CASSPPGQTGELFF. CDR3 nucleotide sequence: TGTGCCAGCAGCCCACCTGGACAGACCGGGGAGCTGTTTTTT.

This chain connects TRBV6-5 to TRBJ1-2; 11 positions match TRBD1. The CDR3 has 15 amino acids. CDR1 MNHEY and CDR2 SVGAGI come from the germline V gene. Unmatched junction bases numbered 5, after V lost 6 bases and J lost 2 bases. CDR3 protein: CASRGDRGSNYGYTF. DNA of the CDR3: TGTGCCAGCAGAGGGGACAGGGGGTCCAACTATGGCTACACCTTC.

The V gene is TRBV5-4, the J gene TRBJ2-3; D perhaps matches TRBD1 (6 bases). The CDR3 totals 14 residues. Germline values: CDR1 SGHNT, CDR2 YYREEE (reference sequence). V lost 3 bases and J 1 base, leaving 9 bases between the germline ends. CDR3 amino acids: CASSYRTGTDTQYF. The CDR3 region has the DNA TGTGCCAGCAGCTACCGGACAGGCACAGATACGCAGTATTTT.

This chain connects TRBV4-2 to TRBJ1-2; 8 bases line up with TRBD1. The germline V gene encodes CDR1 LGHNA and CDR2 YNFKEQ. V gave up 1 base and J gave up 6 bases; unmatched junction bases: 19. The CDR3 is made up of 19 amino acids. DNA for the CDR3: TGTGCCAGCAGCCAAGTAGCGAGGAGGACAGGGTCGGTCGGCCATGGCTACACCTTC. The encoded protein is CASSQVARRTGSVGHGYTF.

This clone was picked up one time. This sequence joins TRBV4-1 and TRBJ2-1; 14 bases agree with TRBD2. CDR1 is MGHRA and CDR2 is YSYEKL in the germline V gene. Trimming removed 3 bases from V and 7 bases from J; junction bases left unmatched: 8. This CDR3 has 17 residues. CDR3 in amino acids: CASSQVVGTSGSNEQFF. The CDR3 DNA reads as TGCGCCAGCAGCCAGGTCGTCGGGACTAGCGGGAGTAATGAGCAGTTCTTC.

The gene calls are TRBV4-3 and TRBJ2-3; the match to TRBD2 covers 14 bases. This CDR3 region has 16 residues. V shed 4 bases, J shed 5 bases, and the junction held 5 bases outside the gene matches. The germline CDR1 and CDR2 sequences are LGHNA and YSLEER. DNA for the CDR3: TGCGCCAGCAGCCCGGGACTAGCGGGAGCAGAAGATACGCAGTATTTT. Amino acid sequence: CASSPGLAGAEDTQYF.

The chain has TRBV5-6 and TRBJ1-2; D might be TRBD1 (6 bases). Germline loops: CDR1 SGHDT, CDR2 YYEEEE. V lost 3 bases to trimming and J lost 8 bases, with 14 bases between them. The CDR3 has 13 residues. The CDR3 reads CASSWRGPGGYTF. The DNA of the CDR3 is TGTGCCAGCAGCTGGCGGGGGCCGGGAGGCTACACCTTC.

This rearrangement joins TRBV6-6 to TRBJ1-2, with D perhaps TRBD1 (5 bases). CDR1 MNHNY and CDR2 SVGAGI come from the germline V gene (reference sequence). The CDR3 is made up of 13 amino acids. The V end lost 8 bases, the J end lost 4 bases, and 14 bases lay between the germline ends. The CDR3 loop is CASGQQGVYGYTF. Written as DNA, the CDR3 is TGTGCCAGCGGTCAGCAGGGCGTCTATGGCTACACCTTC.

The J gene is TRBJ1-1, the V gene TRBV28, with a weak D call TRBD1 (6 bases). The germline V gene has CDR1 MDHEN and CDR2 SYDVKM. Trimming removed 3 bases from V and 4 bases from J, with 24 bases in between. This CDR3 is built from 18 residues. The CDR3 protein is CASSFMGITRGLVTEAFF. The CDR3 coding sequence is TGTGCCAGCAGTTTCATGGGTATTACGCGGGGGCTCGTCACTGAAGCTTTCTTT. Combining the CDR3 with reference TRBV28 and TRBJ1-1 gives the whole variable domain DVKVTQSSRYLVKRTGEKVFLECVQDMDHENMFWYRQDPGLGLRLIYFSYDVKMKEKGDIPEGYSVSREKKERFSLILESASTNQTSMYLCASSFMGITRGLVTEAFFGQGTRLTVV.

The rearrangement uses TRBV25-1 and TRBJ1-2; D might be TRBD1 (6 bases). Deletions cut 7 bases from V and 3 bases from J, with 15 bases between. Germline V gene sequence: CDR1 MGHDK, CDR2 SYGVNS. CDR3 size: 14 residues. The CDR3 DNA sequence: TGTGCCAGCAATCCCAGGGGTGGCGACTATGGCTACACCTTC. Translation: CASNPRGGDYGYTF.

This clone appeared a few times. The J gene is TRBJ2-2, the V gene TRBV5-4; 8 positions agree with TRBD1. The CDR3 loop spans 16 amino acids. V lost 3 bases, J lost 1 base, and 5 bases stayed unmatched. The germline V gene encodes CDR1 SGHNT and CDR2 YYREEE (reference sequence). CDR3 DNA: TGTGCCAGCAGCTCCCCCGGGACAGGGAACACCGGGGAGCTGTTTTTT. Its protein product is CASSSPGTGNTGELFF.

In DNA form, the CDR3 reads TGTGCCAGCAGCTTTTCCACGGGACAGGGGGCAGGGAATTCACCCCTCCACTTT. Translated, it gives CASSFSTGQGAGNSPLHF. J is TRBJ1-6 and V is TRBV7-9, with TRBD1 matching 12 bases. CDR3 size: 18 residues. In germline, CDR1 is SEHNR, CDR2 FQNEAQ (reference sequence). Trimming cost V 3 bases and J 7 bases; bases outside gene matches: 10.

The chain employs TRBV5-1 and TRBJ2-3, with 9 nucleotides matching TRBD2. This CDR3 has 16 residues. Germline-derived CDR1 and CDR2 are SGHRS and YFSETQ. The V and J ends lost 2 bases and 1 base, in that order; junction bases with no gene match: 5. The CDR3 DNA reads TGCGCCAGCAGCTTCTCTAGCGGGGTCGGCACAGATACGCAGTATTTT. Translating it yields CASSFSSGVGTDTQYF.

The CDR3 bases are TGCGCCAGCAGACAGCCGGACAGGTTAGCTGAAGCTTTCTTT. Translation: CASRQPDRLAEAFF. This chain links TRBV4-1 with TRBJ1-1; TRBD1 matches 7 bases. This CDR3 contains 14 residues. Trimming removed 6 bases from V and 6 bases from J; junction bases left unmatched: 10. CDR1 and CDR2 (germline): MGHRA, YSYEKL.

The chain employs TRBV7-2 and TRBJ1-1; no definite D call. The germline V gene encodes CDR1 SGHTA and CDR2 FQGNSA. V dropped 2 bases and J dropped 3 bases, with 4 bases sitting between them. The CDR3 spans 12 residues. The CDR3 loop reads CASSLYDTEAFF. For the CDR3, the DNA is TGTGCCAGCAGCTTATATGACACTGAAGCTTTCTTT. The complete variable domain, with remaining parts taken from reference TRBV7-2 and TRBJ1-1, reads GAGVSQSPSNKVTEKGKDVELRCDPISGHTALYWYRQSLGQGLEFLIYFQGNSAPDKSGLPSDRFSAERTGGSVSTLTIQRTQQEDSAVYLCASSLYDTEAFFGQGTRLTVV.